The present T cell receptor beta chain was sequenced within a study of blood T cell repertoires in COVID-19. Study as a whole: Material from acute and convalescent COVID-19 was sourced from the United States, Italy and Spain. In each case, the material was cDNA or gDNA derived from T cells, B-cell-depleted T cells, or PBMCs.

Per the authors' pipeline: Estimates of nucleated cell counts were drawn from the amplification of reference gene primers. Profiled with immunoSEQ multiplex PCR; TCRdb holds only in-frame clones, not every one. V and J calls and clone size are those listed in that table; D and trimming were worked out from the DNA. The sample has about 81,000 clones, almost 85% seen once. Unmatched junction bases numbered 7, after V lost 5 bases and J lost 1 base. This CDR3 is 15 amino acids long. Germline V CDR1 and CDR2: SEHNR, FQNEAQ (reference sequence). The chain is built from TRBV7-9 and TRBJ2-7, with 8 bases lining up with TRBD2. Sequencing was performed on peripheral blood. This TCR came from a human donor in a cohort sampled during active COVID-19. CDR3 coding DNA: TGTGCCAGCAGCCCCGGGAGGGCCAGGTCCTACGAGCAGTACTTC. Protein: CASSPGRARSYEQYF.